Detailed here is one T cell receptor beta chain. Its antigen is still unknown. Produced via immunoSEQ multiplex PCR; TCRdb's table is partial and in-frame only. The sample lists about 820,000 clones; 80% to 95% were seen once. This CDR3 has 15 amino acids. The J segment lost 6 bases and the V segment lost 6 bases, leaving 13 bases of the junction unmatched. CDR1 SQVTM and CDR2 ANQGSEA come from the germline V gene. This sample is drawn from a study of shared clonotypes between healthy human individuals. Study conclusions and caveats: Genetic and exposure-history diversity was limited by the small donor number. Naive CD4 clonotypes were shared across a handful of donors at around 5.4%. Although depth was large, rarefaction showed that sequencing of the sorted subsets was incomplete.

Naivety among CD8 cells was defined by CD45RO negativity and positive CCR7 selection, thereby excluding terminally differentiated effector memory CD45RA+ cells. Within Nashville, Tennessee resided all donors, each a Caucasian adult. The TCR sequence derives from a man aged 25 to 40 in good health. Sequenced: naive CD8+ T cells sorted from blood. The chain joins TRBV29-1 to TRBJ2-1; TRBD1 matches at 8 bases. The CDR3 here is CSVEPGQVIFNEQFF. Written as DNA, the CDR3 is TGCAGCGTGGAGCCGGGACAGGTCATTTTCAATGAGCAGTTCTTC.